These T cell receptor beta chains were read from a single sample in a study of cytomegalovirus exposure and HLA in healthy donors. Here immunoSEQ multiplex PCR was the method, and the copy in TCRdb shows in-frame clones only, minus some. This table holds over 200,000 clones, about 90% found once. The specimen sequenced was PBMCs. Receptors originate from a woman younger than 35 in good health and CMV-seronegative. Both conserved end residues are part of each CDR3. D genes are given only for firm matches. Not all rows give a size; the values are once, few, many and, for expanded clones, a class.

cdr3_nt cdr3_aa j_call clone_size d_call v_call
TGTGCCAGCAGACGGACAGAGGCGAGCACCGGGGAGCTGTTTTTT CASRRTEASTGELFF TRBJ2-2 . . TRBV6-1
TGTGCCAGTAGTACCACAGGACTAGCTCGGGGCAATGAGCAGTTCTTC CASSTTGLARGNEQFF TRBJ2-1 . TRBD2 TRBV19
TGTGCCAGCGGTTGGACAGGGCAGTACGAGCAGTACTTC CASGWTGQYEQYF TRBJ2-7 once TRBD1 TRBV6-1
TGTGCCAGCAGCCCTGAACTAGCGGGAGTAGAGACCCAGTACTTC CASSPELAGVETQYF TRBJ2-5 . TRBD2 TRBV11-1
TGTGCCAGCAGTCCCCATGGGACATTCTCCTACGAGCAGTACTTC CASSPHGTFSYEQYF TRBJ2-7 . . TRBV28
TGTGCCAGCAGTTTATGGGGACAGGGGGAAGAGACCCAGTACTTC CASSLWGQGEETQYF TRBJ2-5 once TRBD1 TRBV28
TGTGCCAGTAGTATTGCCGGAGAGCGCTACGAGCAGTACTTC CASSIAGERYEQYF TRBJ2-7 . . TRBV19
TGTGCCAGCAGTTACGAGGCGGAGGGCTATGGCTACACCTTC CASSYEAEGYGYTF TRBJ1-2 . . TRBV6-5
TGTGCCAGTAGGGGCGGTAGCGGGAGCGCCTACGAGCAGTACTTC CASRGGSGSAYEQYF TRBJ2-7 . TRBD2 TRBV19
TGTGCCAGCAGTCCTTGGAGGGTCCAGGGGCAGTTCTTC CASSPWRVQGQFF TRBJ2-1 . . TRBV27
TGTGCCAGCAGTCGGACAGGACAGTACGAGCAGTACTTC CASSRTGQYEQYF TRBJ2-7 . TRBD1 TRBV27
TGTGCCAGCAGCGTTGGAGCCGGGGACAGGGCCCACGAGCAGTACTTC CASSVGAGDRAHEQYF TRBJ2-7 . TRBD1 TRBV9
TGTGCCAGTAGTATAGTCGGGACAGACACCGGGGAGCTGTTTTTT CASSIVGTDTGELFF TRBJ2-2 . TRBD1 TRBV19
TGCGCCAGCAGCTTCGGGACAGGGAATCGGAGGGAAAAACTGTTTTTT CASSFGTGNRREKLFF TRBJ1-4 . TRBD1 TRBV5-1
TGTGCTAGTGGTTGGGACAGGGGCGAAAAACTGTTTTTT CASGWDRGEKLFF TRBJ1-4 . TRBD1 TRBV12-5
TGTGCTAGCAGCCTTTCGAGAGGGACAGGCCGGCAAAGCTACGAGCAGTACTTC CASSLSRGTGRQSYEQYF TRBJ2-7 . TRBD1 TRBV7-7
TGTGCCTGGAGTGTCGCACTTATTAGCACAGATACGCAGTATTTT CAWSVALISTDTQYF TRBJ2-3 once . TRBV30
TGTGCCAGCAGTCCATGGACTAGCGGCAGGAGCTCCTACGAGCAGTACTTC CASSPWTSGRSSYEQYF TRBJ2-7 . TRBD2 TRBV28
TGTGCCAGCAGAGGCCGCACAGGGTACGGTGAGCAGTTCTTC CASRGRTGYGEQFF TRBJ2-1 . . TRBV11-1
TGTGCCTGGAGAGAGCGGGGCACCGCAGATACGCAGTATTTT CAWRERGTADTQYF TRBJ2-3 . TRBD2 TRBV30
TGTGCCAGCAGCTTAGGCGGACTCCGCTACGAGCAGTACTTC CASSLGGLRYEQYF TRBJ2-7 . . TRBV7-2
TGTGCCAGCAGTTACTTCGGGACAGGGCCCTACGAGCAGTACTTC CASSYFGTGPYEQYF TRBJ2-7 . TRBD1 TRBV6-5
TGTGCCAGCAGCTTAGTGCGGTCTGGAAACACCATATATTTT CASSLVRSGNTIYF TRBJ1-3 . . TRBV11-2
TGTGCCAGCAAGTTTCGGGGCTCTGGAAACACCATATATTTT CASKFRGSGNTIYF TRBJ1-3 . . TRBV2
TGTGCCAGCAGCTTAGTTCCGGTCTATGGCTACACCTTC CASSLVPVYGYTF TRBJ1-2 . . TRBV7-9
TGTGCCAGCAGCAAAGAAGGGGCTAGCGGGAGGGATCCGGAGACCCAGTACTTC CASSKEGASGRDPETQYF TRBJ2-5 . . TRBV21-1
TGCGCCAGCAGCCAAGAACATGTGGGTGGGCTATCCGAGCAGTACTTC CASSQEHVGGLSEQYF TRBJ2-7 few . TRBV4-1
TGTGCCAGCACAGGTTCAGGGACGGAGGGCACTGAAGCTTTCTTT CASTGSGTEGTEAFF TRBJ1-1 . . TRBV27
TGCGCCAGCAGCATAAGTACAGGGGGCGGTTATGGCTACACCTTC CASSISTGGGYGYTF TRBJ1-2 . TRBD1 TRBV5-1
TGCGCCAGCAGCTTGGGGGGGACTAGCTCCAAACACAATGAGCAGTTCTTC CASSLGGTSSKHNEQFF TRBJ2-1 . TRBD2 TRBV5-1
TGTGCCAGCAGAGAAGACAGGTTCTCCGGGGAGCTGTTTTTT CASREDRFSGELFF TRBJ2-2 . . TRBV25-1
TGTGCCAGCAGTCGCTCTAGCGGTTATAGCACAGATACGCAGTATTTT CASSRSSGYSTDTQYF TRBJ2-3 . TRBD2 TRBV27
TGTGCCAGCAGACCGGGACAGGGATCTGGAAACACCATATATTTT CASRPGQGSGNTIYF TRBJ1-3 . TRBD1 TRBV7-6
TGCGCCAGCAGCTTGGACTCGCGGGGGAACACTGAAGCTTTCTTT CASSLDSRGNTEAFF TRBJ1-1 . . TRBV5-1
TGTGCCTGGAACAGCAGGGGGCTCTACTATGGCTACACCTTC CAWNSRGLYYGYTF TRBJ1-2 few TRBD1 TRBV30
TGTGCCAGCAGCTCTCCGGGGGTGTGGGAGCAGTACTTC CASSSPGVWEQYF TRBJ2-7 . . TRBV7-9
TGCGCCAGCAGCTTGTATAGCGGAAGCTCCTACAATGAGCAGTTCTTC CASSLYSGSSYNEQFF TRBJ2-1 . . TRBV5-1
TGTGCCAGCAGCGTAGCCCCTAGCGGGAGGGTAGACAATGAGCAGTTCTTC CASSVAPSGRVDNEQFF TRBJ2-1 . TRBD2 TRBV9
TGTGCTAGTGCTAACGGTCCTGAGTCATACAATGAGCAGTTCTTC CASANGPESYNEQFF TRBJ2-1 . . TRBV12-5
TGTGCCAGCAGTTATAGCGGGAGCCCCCACGAGCAGTACTTC CASSYSGSPHEQYF TRBJ2-7 . TRBD2 TRBV6-5
TGCAGCGTTGTCTGGACTCACACTGAAGCTTTCTTT CSVVWTHTEAFF TRBJ1-1 . . TRBV29-1
TGTGCCAGCAGTTTATTGGGGGGCTCTGGAAACACCATATATTTT CASSLLGGSGNTIYF TRBJ1-3 . . TRBV28
TGCGCCAGCAGCTTGGCGGGGGGGGAAAGCACTGAAGCTTTCTTT CASSLAGGESTEAFF TRBJ1-1 . . TRBV5-1